A single sample gave rise to the 23 T cell receptor beta chains below, sequenced in a study of cytomegalovirus exposure and HLA in healthy donors. The table came from immunoSEQ multiplex PCR; TCRdb's copy has only in-frame clones and leaves some out. The table records about 98,000 clones, roughly 89% of them present only once. Input material: PBMCs. These receptors originate from a woman aged 30 to 39 in good health and CMV-seronegative.

V and J are TRBV18 and TRBJ2-5, with 7 bases fitting TRBD2. The CDR3 is 14 amino acids. V gave up 2 bases and J gave up 1 base; unmatched junction bases: 1. From germline, CDR1 is KGHSH and CDR2 LQKENI. The CDR3 coding sequence is TGTGCCAGCTCACCATCTAGCGGCCAAGAGACCCAGTACTTC. Amino acids: CASSPSSGQETQYF.

V is TRBV19 and J is TRBJ2-4; 8 positions agree with TRBD2. The CDR3 loop spans 16 amino acids. The V segment lost 5 bases and the J segment 3 bases; nucleotides outside the gene matches: 9. The V gene's germline CDR1 is LNHDA and CDR2 SQIVND (reference sequence). In DNA form, the CDR3 reads TGTGCCAGTAGTCGACGGATTCGGGAGGGCAAAAACATTCAGTACTTC. Its protein product is CASSRRIREGKNIQYF. The full variable domain, rest sourced from reference TRBV19 and TRBJ2-4, is DGGITQSPKYLFRKEGQNVTLSCEQNLNHDAMYWYRQDPGQGLRLIYYSQIVNDFQKGDIAEGYSVSREKKESFPLTVTSAQKNPTAFYLCASSRRIREGKNIQYFGAGTRLSVL.

Worth noting for this clone: The junction differs from germline at one of its ends, possibly a read error. The chain has TRBV2 and TRBJ1-4, with TRBD1 as a possible D gene (6 bases). Germline CDR1 is SNHLY and CDR2 is FYNNEI. CDR3 size: 14 residues. CDR3: CASMVRGTDERLFF. The CDR3 bases are TGTGCCAGCATGGTCAGGGGTACAGATGAAAGACTGTTTTTT.

The genes are TRBV28 and TRBJ1-1, with D maybe TRBD1 (6 bases). This CDR3 region has 18 residues. V was trimmed by 3 bases and J by 1 base, leaving 21 bases between them. The germline V gene encodes CDR1 MDHEN and CDR2 SYDVKM. The CDR3 DNA reads TGTGCCAGCAGTTTTGGGTTTGGTTTGGGGGGGCCGAACACTGAAGCTTTCTTT. Its translation is CASSFGFGLGGPNTEAFF.

This clone has only one observation. The chain is built from TRBV5-4 and TRBJ1-4; the D gene is possibly TRBD1 (5 bases). This CDR3 has 16 residues. Germline loops: CDR1 SGHNT, CDR2 YYREEE (reference sequence). V was clipped by 0 bases and J by 4 bases, with 13 bases between them. CDR3 amino acids: CASSLAMGGNNEKLFF. The CDR3 bases are TGTGCCAGCAGCTTGGCCATGGGGGGGAATAATGAAAAACTGTTTTTT.

This chain connects TRBV28 to TRBJ1-1; tentatively, D is TRBD1 (5 bases). The CDR3 contains 16 residues. From germline, CDR1 is MDHEN and CDR2 SYDVKM. Trimming removed 6 bases at V and 3 bases at J, with 20 bases between. The CDR3 region has the DNA TGTGCCAGCAGCACCAATTGGGGGGGTCCTCACACTGAAGCTTTCTTT. Protein: CASSTNWGGPHTEAFF.

The chain has TRBV6-4 and TRBJ1-2; 7 nucleotides match TRBD1. After removal of 3 bases from V and 5 bases from J, the junction contained 3 bases not matched to a gene. This CDR3 is built from 13 residues. Germline V gene sequence: CDR1 MRHNA, CDR2 SNTAGT. CDR3 bases: TGTGCCAGCAGTGAAACAGGGGAATATGGCTACACCTTC. The encoded protein is CASSETGEYGYTF.

The chain recombines TRBV6-5 with TRBJ2-1, with D maybe TRBD2 (6 bases). There are 12 residues in the CDR3. V lost 11 bases, J lost 4 bases, and 12 bases lay in between. Per germline, CDR1 MNHEY and CDR2 SVGAGI. CDR3 DNA sequence: TGTGCCGCAGGGACTTTATACAATGAGCAGTTCTTC. Its translation is CAAGTLYNEQFF.

The gene calls are TRBV5-6 and TRBJ2-3; 12 nucleotides align to TRBD2. Trimming took 3 bases from V and 1 from J; bases not matched to a gene: 3. The CDR3 sequence is 16 residues long. CDR1 is SGHDT, CDR2 YYEEEE, per germline. This CDR3 is CASSWRTSGGTDTQYF. CDR3 DNA: TGTGCCAGCAGCTGGAGGACTAGCGGGGGCACAGATACGCAGTATTTT.

The genes are TRBV5-1 and TRBJ2-3, with 11 bases matching TRBD2. Germline V gene data show CDR1 as SGHRS and CDR2 as YFSETQ. The CDR3 spans 15 residues. V lost 7 bases to trimming and J lost 2 bases; unmatched junction nucleotides: 6. Written as DNA, the CDR3 is TGCGCCAGCGAACTAGCGGGGGAATCCACAGATACGCAGTATTTT. Its translation: CASELAGESTDTQYF.

The sample holds one count of this clone. The rearrangement links TRBV7-3 to TRBJ2-1; possible D gene TRBD2, 6 bases. This CDR3 has 15 amino acids. Looked up from germline, CDR1 is SGHTA and CDR2 is FQGTGA. Trimming removed 3 bases at V and 3 bases at J, with 12 bases between. Here the CDR3 reads CASSLELADYNEQFF. The CDR3 nucleotides are TGTGCCAGCAGCTTGGAACTAGCAGACTACAATGAGCAGTTCTTC.

The V call is TRBV6-5, the J call TRBJ1-1; perhaps TRBD1 as D (5 bases). With 6 bases removed from V and 7 bases from J, the gap between germline ends came to 18 bases. Germline V lookup: CDR1 MNHEY, CDR2 SVGAGI. This CDR3 has 14 residues. The CDR3 sequence: CASRKSGGKNEAFF. The CDR3 DNA reads TGTGCCAGCAGAAAGTCGGGGGGGAAGAATGAAGCTTTCTTT.

The V gene is TRBV9, the J gene TRBJ2-2; 8 nucleotides line up with TRBD2. Germline V gene lookup returns CDR1 SGDLS and CDR2 YYNGEE. The CDR3 is 16 amino acids. J lost 1 base, V lost 0 bases, and 2 bases had no gene match. In DNA, the CDR3 is TGTGCCAGCAGCGTAGATCTAGCGGGGAACACCGGGGAGCTGTTTTTT. It codes for CASSVDLAGNTGELFF.

In DNA form, the CDR3 reads TGTGCCAGCAGCGAATTAACGCCCTACTTCAATGAGCAGTTCTTC. Residues: CASSELTPYFNEQFF. The chain couples TRBV27 to TRBJ2-1; unclear D gene. There are 15 residues in the CDR3. V was pared by 6 bases and J by 6 bases, with 18 bases between. Germline lookup yields CDR1 MNHEY and CDR2 SMNVEV (reference sequence).

This clone appeared a few times. The rearrangement joins TRBV27 to TRBJ2-7, with D possibly matching TRBD1 (5 bases). V shed 6 bases and J shed 1 base, with 10 bases lying between them. CDR1 and CDR2 (germline): MNHEY, SMNVEV (reference sequence). The CDR3 runs 13 residues. As DNA, the CDR3 is TGTGCCAGCAGATCAGGGTATTCCTACGAGCAGTACTTC. Amino acid sequence: CASRSGYSYEQYF.

As DNA, the CDR3 is TGTGCCAGCAGCTTCGAGGGAGTCATGTACGAGCAGTACTTC. It codes for CASSFEGVMYEQYF. The rearrangement uses TRBV7-8 and TRBJ2-7; a possible D gene is TRBD2 (5 bases). The germline V gene encodes CDR1 SGHVS and CDR2 FQNEAQ. The CDR3 sequence is 14 residues long. V lost 3 bases, J lost 4 bases, and 13 bases lay in between.

This clone was seen just once. The V call is TRBV2, the J call TRBJ1-2; the match to TRBD1 covers 10 bases. From germline, CDR1 is SNHLY and CDR2 FYNNEI. The CDR3 runs to 14 residues. Unmatched junction bases numbered 10, after V lost 4 bases and J lost 11 bases. In nucleotides, the CDR3 is TGTGCCAGCAGTGGGACAGGGGGTTTAAGGCGATACACCTTC. The encoded protein is CASSGTGGLRRYTF.

The CDR3 here is CASSYSPQGGSDTQYF. CDR3 in DNA: TGTGCCAGCAGTTACTCCCCCCAGGGTGGATCAGATACGCAGTATTTT. The rearrangement joins TRBV6-5 to TRBJ2-3; TRBD1 is a possible D gene (5 bases). Trimming pared 0 bases from V and 4 bases from J, leaving 14 bases between. The CDR3 covers 16 residues. From germline, CDR1 is MNHEY and CDR2 SVGAGI.

The V call is TRBV5-1, the J call TRBJ2-2; the match to TRBD2 covers 9 bases. Losses at the gene ends were 2 bases for V and 8 bases for J; bases not matched to a gene: 7. This CDR3 has 15 residues. Germline V gene data show CDR1 as SGHRS and CDR2 as YFSETQ. The CDR3 spells CASSFAGGPPGELFF. The CDR3 DNA reads as TGCGCCAGCAGCTTTGCGGGAGGGCCCCCTGGGGAGCTGTTTTTT.

The CDR3 bases are TGTGCCAGCAGCTTCTCGGGACTAGAGGACACCGGGGAGCTGTTTTTT. Translation gives CASSFSGLEDTGELFF. This chain uses TRBV7-9 with TRBJ2-2; 8 nucleotides align to TRBD2. This CDR3 contains 16 residues. J was trimmed by 3 bases and V by 3 bases; bases with no gene match: 6. Per germline, CDR1 SEHNR and CDR2 FQNEAQ (reference sequence).

The gene calls are TRBV11-2 and TRBJ2-5, with 8 bases fitting TRBD2. Germline V gene data show CDR1 as SGHAT and CDR2 as FQNNGV. This CDR3 comprises 16 residues. V lost 2 bases and J lost 5; bases outside the gene matches: 10. CDR3 DNA sequence: TGTGCCAGCAGCTTACCAGCGGGGGCCGGAGGGGAGACCCAGTACTTC. Its protein is CASSLPAGAGGETQYF.

The chain links TRBV7-9 to TRBJ1-2; D unresolved. V lost 3 bases to trimming and J lost 3 bases, with 17 bases between them. Per the germline V gene, CDR1 is SEHNR and CDR2 is FQNEAQ (reference sequence). The CDR3 loop spans 16 amino acids. The CDR3 loop is CASSFRSGRSDYGYTF. CDR3 coding DNA: TGTGCCAGCAGCTTTCGGTCCGGCAGGTCGGACTATGGCTACACCTTC.

This chain connects TRBV9 to TRBJ1-2, with D uncertain. This CDR3 spans 15 amino acids. The ends were cut back, 0 bases at V and 8 bases at J, with 17 bases in the middle. The germline gives CDR1 SGDLS, CDR2 YYNGEE. The CDR3 nucleotides read TGTGCCAGCAGCGTAGCTGGACCCCCGACGGGGGGCTACACCTTC. Translated, it gives CASSVAGPPTGGYTF.